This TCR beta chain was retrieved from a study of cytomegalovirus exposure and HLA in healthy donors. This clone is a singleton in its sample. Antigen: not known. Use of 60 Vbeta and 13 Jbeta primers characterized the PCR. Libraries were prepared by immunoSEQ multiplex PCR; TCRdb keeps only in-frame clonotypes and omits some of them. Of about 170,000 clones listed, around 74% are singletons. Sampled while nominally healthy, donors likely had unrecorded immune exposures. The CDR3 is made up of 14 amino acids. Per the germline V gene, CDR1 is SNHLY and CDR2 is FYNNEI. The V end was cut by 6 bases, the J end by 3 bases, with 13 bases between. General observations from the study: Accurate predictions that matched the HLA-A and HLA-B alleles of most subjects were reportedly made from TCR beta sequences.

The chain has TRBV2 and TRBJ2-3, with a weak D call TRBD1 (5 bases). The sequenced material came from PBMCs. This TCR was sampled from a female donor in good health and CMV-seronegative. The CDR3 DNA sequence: TGTGCCAGCAGGGACACAGGAAATACAGATACGCAGTATTTT. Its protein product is CASRDTGNTDTQYF.